Shown below are 8 T cell receptor beta chains from a single sample sequenced in a study of T cell changes during pregnancy in multiple sclerosis. Profiling relied on immunoSEQ multiplex PCR, and the TCRdb table lists in-frame clones only, not all of them. The sample lists some 77,000 clones, 90% to 95% occurring once. Sample: CD4+ T cells from peripheral blood mononuclear cells, taken before pregnancy. These TCRs come from a female donor with multiple sclerosis, enrolled in a pregnancy study.

The J gene is TRBJ1-2, the V gene TRBV28; a weak D match, TRBD1 (5 bases). V was clipped by 3 bases and J by 3 bases, with 11 bases between them. CDR3 length: 14 residues. Germline V gene sequence: CDR1 MDHEN, CDR2 SYDVKM. CDR3 sequence (DNA): TGTGCCAGCAGTTTCGCTGGGGGGGACTATGGCTACACCTTC. Residues: CASSFAGGDYGYTF.

The chain is built from TRBV7-3 and TRBJ2-2; 8 positions match TRBD2. Germline-derived CDR1 and CDR2 are SGHTA and FQGTGA. The CDR3 runs to 14 residues. The V and J ends lost 8 bases and 4 bases, in that order; junction bases with no gene match: 6. As DNA, the CDR3 is TGTGCCAGCTCAGCGGGAGTGGGCACCGGGGAGCTGTTTTTT. This gives the protein CASSAGVGTGELFF.

The rearrangement uses TRBV27 and TRBJ1-6, with 9 bases that match TRBD1. There are 24 residues in the CDR3. Losses at the gene ends were 3 bases for V and 5 bases for J; bases not matched to a gene: 29. Germline loops: CDR1 MNHEY, CDR2 SMNVEV (reference sequence). The CDR3 reads CASSLHPPGQGVPWRQHDNSPLHF. In DNA form, the CDR3 reads TGTGCCAGCAGTTTGCACCCTCCGGGACAGGGTGTCCCATGGCGCCAACACGATAATTCACCCCTCCACTTT.

The chain recombines TRBV7-7 with TRBJ2-1; TRBD2 matches at 7 bases. Trimming at V came to 5 bases and at J to 3 bases, leaving 7 bases not matched to a gene. Germline CDR1 and CDR2: SSHAT and FNYEAQ (reference sequence). CDR3 length: 15 residues. CDR3 amino acids: CASSLGLADYNEQFF. The CDR3 region has the DNA TGTGCCAGCAGCCTCGGTCTAGCGGACTACAATGAGCAGTTCTTC.

V and J are TRBV7-2 and TRBJ1-6; D uncertain. Trimming cost V 3 bases and J 11 bases, with 23 bases left between them. The CDR3 spans 17 residues. CDR1 and CDR2 (germline): SGHTA, FQGNSA. The CDR3 loop reads CASSFLRSINTKTPLHF. The CDR3 DNA reads as TGTGCCAGCAGCTTTCTCAGATCCATTAATACTAAGACACCCCTCCACTTT.

The rearrangement joins TRBV5-1 to TRBJ2-7; a possible D gene is TRBD2 (7 bases). Germline V gene data show CDR1 as SGHRS and CDR2 as YFSETQ. CDR3 length: 12 residues. The V and J ends lost 0 bases and 10 bases respectively, with 11 bases between them. Written as DNA, the CDR3 is TGCGCCAGCAGCTTGGTAGGGGGGGTTCAGTACTTC. This sequence encodes CASSLVGGVQYF. Full variable domain (missing parts from reference TRBV5-1 and TRBJ2-7): KAGVTQTPRYLIKTRGQQVTLSCSPISGHRSVSWYQQTPGQGLQFLFEYFSETQRNKGNFPGRFSGRQFSNSRSEMNVSTLELGDSALYLCASSLVGGVQYFGPGTRLTVT.

The gene calls are TRBV9 and TRBJ1-2, with a tentative D call TRBD1 (5 bases). Trimming cost V 0 bases and J 6 bases, with 18 bases left between them. From germline, CDR1 is SGDLS and CDR2 YYNGEE. CDR3 size: 16 residues. The CDR3 is CASSVVQGWSIDGYTF. In nucleotides, the CDR3 is TGTGCCAGCAGCGTAGTTCAGGGTTGGTCTATCGATGGCTACACCTTC. Full variable domain (missing parts from reference TRBV9 and TRBJ1-2): DSGVTQTPKHLITATGQRVTLRCSPRSGDLSVYWYQQSLDQGLQFLIQYYNGEERAKGNILERFSAQQFPDLHSELNLSSLELGDSALYFCASSVVQGWSIDGYTFGSGTRLTVV.

This chain connects TRBV30 to TRBJ1-2; D not resolved. Looked up from germline, CDR1 is GTSNPN and CDR2 is SVGIG (reference sequence). The V gene lost 4 bases and the J gene lost 4 bases, with 13 bases spanning the gap. The CDR3 is made up of 13 amino acids. CDR3 sequence: CAWTPRHSYGYTF. In DNA, the CDR3 is TGTGCCTGGACCCCGAGACACTCCTATGGCTACACCTTC.